This T cell receptor beta chain emerged from a study of CD8 T cells in Susac syndrome. Study-level results: The study admitted that it had a relatively small number of individuals in its TCR sequencing and HLA analysis.

A remark on this clonotype: Its target is unknown.

RNA totalling roughly 0.45 to 1 ug underwent reverse transcription with random hexamers. MiXCR was run by TCRdb on the immunoSEQ multiplex PCR reads, yielding one entry per CDR3 protein. The repertoire has some 260,000 distinct CDR3 sequences, roughly 81% of them found once; the top ten carry over 0.095%. The J segment lost 6 bases and the V segment lost 0 bases, leaving 11 bases of the junction unmatched. This CDR3 is built from 16 residues. Looked up from germline, CDR1 is DFQATT and CDR2 is SNEGSKA (reference sequence). The TCR comes from a human donor with multiple sclerosis. The chain joins TRBV20-1 to TRBJ2-1, with 7 bases fitting TRBD2. The sequenced material came from CD8+ T cells from PBMCs. The CDR3 is CSAREPWEGRGNEQFF. CDR3 in DNA: TGCAGTGCTAGAGAACCATGGGAGGGCCGGGGCAATGAGCAGTTCTTC.